The rows below give T cell receptor beta chains drawn from one sample of a study of blood T cell repertoires in COVID-19. Measured with immunoSEQ multiplex PCR; TCRdb has only the in-frame clones, and not every one. The table has around 260,000 clones, roughly 92% seen once; the top ten hold 2.2%. Sequencing used peripheral blood. Receptor source: a woman in her 30s with COVID-19, enrolled during active disease. The CDR3 runs from the conserved cysteine through the conserved F or W. The D gene is left open where the match is weak. Expanded clones are given a class, and other clones once, few, many or no size at all.

>13|TRBJ2-5|TRBV30|-|-
TGTGCCTGGAGGTCGGGGAGGCAAGAGACCCAGTACTTC
CAWRSGRQETQYF
>15|TRBJ2-3|TRBV12-5|TRBD1|-
TGTGCTAGTGGAGAGGGACAGGGGGCTAGGGATACGCAGTATTTT
CASGEGQGARDTQYF
>16|TRBJ2-1|TRBV19|TRBD2|few
TGTGCCAGTAGTAGACTAGCCGAAAACTCCTACAATGAGCAGTTCTTC
CASSRLAENSYNEQFF
>17|TRBJ2-3|TRBV5-4|-|-
TGTGCCAGCAGCTTGAGGGCCCTATCGGGAAGGGCAGATACGCAGTATTTT
CASSLRALSGRADTQYF
>15|TRBJ2-7|TRBV5-1|TRBD2|-
TGCGCCAGCAGCTTGGCCGGGACTAGCGGATACGAGCAGTACTTC
CASSLAGTSGYEQYF
>13|TRBJ2-1|TRBV30|-|-
TGTGCCTACCAGACAGGCTCCTACAATGAGCAGTTCTTC
CAYQTGSYNEQFF
>15|TRBJ1-2|TRBV28|TRBD1|once
TGTGCCAGCAGTTTCGCGCGGACAGGGGATCTGGGCTACACCTTC
CASSFARTGDLGYTF
>15|TRBJ2-3|TRBV19|TRBD2|-
TGTGCCAGTAGCATCACTAGCGGGAGGCCAGATACGCAGTATTTT
CASSITSGRPDTQYF
>11|TRBJ1-1|TRBV30|-|few
TGTGCCTGGAGCGCGCCCACTGAAGCTTTCTTT
CAWSAPTEAFF
>17|TRBJ2-4|TRBV19|-|-
TGTGCCAGTAGGGGGGACACTTCTAAAATAGCCAAAAACATTCAGTACTTC
CASRGDTSKIAKNIQYF
>13|TRBJ2-7|TRBV3-1/TRBV3-2|-|-
TGTGCCAGCAGCCACCTGGGGGGTGTCGAGCAGTACTTC
CASSHLGGVEQYF
>15|TRBJ1-2|TRBV10-2|-|-
TGCGCCAGCAGTGACTTAAGGGGGGGGAACTATGGCTACACCTTC
CASSDLRGGNYGYTF
>15|TRBJ1-5|TRBV19|TRBD1|-
TGTGCCAGTAGCGGAGGACAGGGGGCTAATCAGCCCCAGCATTTT
CASSGGQGANQPQHF
>18|TRBJ2-1|TRBV5-1|TRBD2|-
TGCGCCAGCAGCTTGGATGGGCGGACTAGCGGGAGGGATCAAGAAAGATTCTTC
CASSLDGRTSGRDQERFF